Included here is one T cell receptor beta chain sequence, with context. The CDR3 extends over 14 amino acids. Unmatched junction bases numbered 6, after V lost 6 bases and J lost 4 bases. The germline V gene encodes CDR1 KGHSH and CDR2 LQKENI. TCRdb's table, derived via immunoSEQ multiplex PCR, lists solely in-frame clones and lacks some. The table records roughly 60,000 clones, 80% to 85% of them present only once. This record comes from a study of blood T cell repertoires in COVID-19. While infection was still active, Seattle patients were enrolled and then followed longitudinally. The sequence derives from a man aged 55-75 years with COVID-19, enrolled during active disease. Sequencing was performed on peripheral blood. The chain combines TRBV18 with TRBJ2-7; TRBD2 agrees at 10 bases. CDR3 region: CASSPGLADYEQYF. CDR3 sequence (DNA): TGTGCCAGCTCCCCTGGACTAGCGGATTACGAGCAGTACTTC. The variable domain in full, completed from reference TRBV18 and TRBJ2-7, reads NAGVMQNPRHLVRRRGQEARLRCSPMKGHSHVYWYRQLPEEGLKFMVYLQKENIIDESGMPKERFSAEFPKEGPSILRIQQVVRGDSAAYFCASSPGLADYEQYFGPGTRLTVT.